Shown below are 26 T cell receptor beta chains from a single sample sequenced in a study of blood T cells in healthy people across ages. Together with a sample-barcoded 5' primer, a J-beta primer mix was included in a second PCR lasting about 6 to 11 cycles. TCRdb recomputed calls from the 5' RACE reads with MiXCR, one row per CDR3 protein. The sample has about 1.4 million distinct CDR3 sequences; approximately 59% are singletons. Specimen: blood. The receptors originated from a man aged 18 to 30 in good health.

V gene TRBV27 combines with J gene TRBJ1-4; the D gene is possibly TRBD1 (5 bases). The V and J ends lost 6 bases and 8 bases respectively, with 16 bases between them. CDR1 is MNHEY, CDR2 SMNVEV, per germline (reference sequence). CDR3 size: 14 residues. CDR3 DNA sequence: TGTGCCAGCAGGACCCTGGACAACATCGAAAAACTGTTTTTT. Translation gives CASRTLDNIEKLFF.

This chain uses TRBV18 with TRBJ2-5; D might be TRBD2 (6 bases). The V gene's germline CDR1 is KGHSH and CDR2 LQKENI. This CDR3 contains 16 residues. The V and J ends lost 2 bases and 1 base respectively, with 14 bases between them. CDR3 nucleotides: TGTGCCAGCTCACCAAGTGGGGGGTCTTCCCAAGAGACCCAGTACTTC. It codes for CASSPSGGSSQETQYF.

V and J are TRBV7-2 and TRBJ2-7; 8 nucleotides agree with TRBD2. The CDR3 is made up of 15 amino acids. The V gene's germline CDR1 is SGHTA and CDR2 FQGNSA. The V segment lost 1 base and the J segment 2 bases; nucleotides outside the gene matches: 4. The CDR3: CASSLGLAPTYEQYF. In nucleotides, the CDR3 is TGTGCCAGCAGCTTAGGACTAGCGCCCACCTACGAGCAGTACTTC. The variable domain in full, with the rest retrieved from reference TRBV7-2 and TRBJ2-7, is GAGVSQSPSNKVTEKGKDVELRCDPISGHTALYWYRQSLGQGLEFLIYFQGNSAPDKSGLPSDRFSAERTGGSVSTLTIQRTQQEDSAVYLCASSLGLAPTYEQYFGPGTRLTVT.

This clonotype has a handful of counts. The V gene is TRBV10-3, the J gene TRBJ2-7; 8 nucleotides match TRBD1. This CDR3 spans 16 amino acids. CDR1 is ENHRY, CDR2 SYGVKD, per germline. Unmatched junction bases numbered 8, after V lost 4 bases and J lost 0 bases. The CDR3 DNA follows: TGTGCCATCAGTGTAGCCGGGACAGGCGTCTCCTACGAGCAGTACTTC. Its translation is CAISVAGTGVSYEQYF.

This clonotype occurred many times. The rearrangement links TRBV12-3 or TRBV12-4 to TRBJ2-2; D gene ambiguous. Trimming cost V 3 bases and J 1 base, with 6 bases left between them. CDR3 length: 14 amino acids. For the CDR3, the DNA is TGTGCCAGCAGTTTGAGCCTGAACACCGGGGAGCTGTTTTTT. Residues: CASSLSLNTGELFF.

As concerns this clonotype: The junction and the germline gene differ at one end; a read error may be behind it. J is TRBJ1-2 and V is TRBV7-9; maybe TRBD1 (6 bases). The CDR3 has 14 amino acids. Germline V gene data show CDR1 as SEHNR and CDR2 as FQNEAQ (reference sequence). The CDR3 is CASSSFDANGGFTF. DNA for the CDR3: TGTGCCAGCAGCTCATTTGACGCAAATGGGGGCTTCACCTTC.

V gene TRBV6-1 combines with J gene TRBJ2-1, with D possibly matching TRBD2 (5 bases). Between the trimmed V and J ends, which lost 7 bases and 10 bases, there was a span of 17 bases. Germline CDR1 reads MNHNS; CDR2 reads SASEGT. This CDR3 comprises 13 residues. The CDR3 region is CASKRNLAGEQFF. The DNA of the CDR3 is TGTGCCAGCAAGAGGAACCTAGCAGGCGAGCAGTTCTTC.

The V call is TRBV9, the J call TRBJ2-3, with 7 bases matching TRBD1. Germline assignment: CDR1 SGDLS and CDR2 YYNGEE. Trimming cost V 4 bases and J 0 bases; bases outside gene matches: 8. CDR3 length equals 16 residues. The CDR3 coding sequence is TGTGCCAGCAGCTCAGCCGGGACAGAGAGCACAGATACGCAGTATTTT. Its protein is CASSSAGTESTDTQYF.

This clonotype was found a few times. V is TRBV5-1 and J is TRBJ2-1; 15 nucleotides line up with TRBD2. After removal of 3 bases from V and 8 bases from J, the junction contained 6 bases not matched to a gene. This CDR3 spans 16 amino acids. Germline CDR1 reads SGHRS; CDR2 reads YFSETQ. The CDR3 reads CASSSGLAGGGYEQFF. Written as DNA, the CDR3 is TGCGCCAGCAGCTCGGGACTAGCGGGAGGTGGCTATGAGCAGTTCTTC. Full variable domain (remainder filled in from reference TRBV5-1 and TRBJ2-1): KAGVTQTPRYLIKTRGQQVTLSCSPISGHRSVSWYQQTPGQGLQFLFEYFSETQRNKGNFPGRFSGRQFSNSRSEMNVSTLELGDSALYLCASSSGLAGGGYEQFFGPGTRLTVL.

This chain uses TRBV4-3 with TRBJ2-4; 9 nucleotides line up with TRBD2. TRBJ2-5 matches the DNA end more closely, so the J call is doubtful. The CDR3 is 16 amino acids. CDR1 and CDR2 (germline): LGHNA, YSLEER. CDR3 sequence reads: CASSQDALAGFETQYF. Here the CDR3 DNA reads TGCGCCAGCAGCCAAGATGCGCTAGCGGGGTTCGAGACCCAGTACTTC.

The chain is built from TRBV20-1 and TRBJ2-1; tentatively, D is TRBD1 or TRBD2 (5 bases each). Trimming left V 3 bases short and J 0 bases short, with 12 bases between. Looked up from germline, CDR1 is DFQATT and CDR2 is SNEGSKA (reference sequence). The CDR3 consists of 15 residues. The CDR3 protein is CSASAGTSSYNEQFF. CDR3 DNA: TGCAGTGCTAGCGCCGGGACGAGCTCCTACAATGAGCAGTTCTTC.

V is TRBV20-1 and J is TRBJ2-3; D call uncertain. CDR3 length: 16 residues. CDR1 and CDR2 (germline): DFQATT, SNEGSKA (reference sequence). The V and J ends lost 6 bases and 5 bases respectively, with 24 bases between them. The CDR3 DNA reads TGCAGTGCCACACATCCACAGACAACCGTCGGAGATACGCAGTATTTT. This gives the protein CSATHPQTTVGDTQYF.

This chain uses TRBV28 with TRBJ2-3; possibly TRBD1 for D (5 bases). Trimming left V 8 bases short and J 3 bases short, with 12 bases between. The CDR3 is made up of 13 amino acids. The germline V gene has CDR1 MDHEN and CDR2 SYDVKM. In nucleotides, the CDR3 is TGTGCCAGCCTAAAAGGGGAAACAGATACGCAGTATTTT. Protein: CASLKGETDTQYF.

The rearrangement uses TRBV7-4 and TRBJ2-1; 15 bases agree with TRBD2. From germline, CDR1 is SGHVT and CDR2 SQSDAQ. This CDR3 has 21 amino acids. The trim removed 4 bases at V and 1 base at J, leaving 14 bases unmatched. The CDR3 coding sequence is TGTGCCAGCAGCTACCGAACCGGGACTAGCGGGGGGCCTGTATCCTACAATGAGCAGTTCTTC. Its translation is CASSYRTGTSGGPVSYNEQFF.

This chain links TRBV6-2 or TRBV6-3 with TRBJ2-3; a weak D match, TRBD2 (5 bases). The ends were cut back, 5 bases at V and 2 bases at J, with 14 bases in the middle. CDR3 length equals 15 residues. CDR1 and CDR2 from the germline V gene are MNHEY and SVGEGT. In DNA, the CDR3 is TGTGCCAGCAGTCCGACGAGGGCGATCACAGATACGCAGTATTTT. This gives the protein CASSPTRAITDTQYF.

V gene TRBV2 combines with J gene TRBJ2-1; D is ambiguous. Trimming removed 6 bases from V and 7 bases from J, with 13 bases in between. This CDR3 contains 13 residues. CDR1 and CDR2 (germline): SNHLY, FYNNEI. For the CDR3, the DNA is TGTGCCAGCAGGGGTTTGGTTGGTAATGAGCAGTTCTTC. This translates into CASRGLVGNEQFF.

J is TRBJ1-5 and V is TRBV9; D is uncertain. Germline V gene lookup returns CDR1 SGDLS and CDR2 YYNGEE. This CDR3 spans 14 amino acids. V was cut by 4 bases and J by 1 base, with 9 bases left in between. The DNA of the CDR3 is TGTGCCAGCAGCACCGAGGACAGCAATCAGCCCCAGCATTTT. It specifies CASSTEDSNQPQHF.

J is TRBJ2-1 and V is TRBV7-9; no clear D. CDR1 SEHNR and CDR2 FQNEAQ come from the germline V gene (reference sequence). V was pared by 1 base and J by 10 bases, with 8 bases between. The CDR3 is made up of 12 amino acids. Here the CDR3 reads CASSLDFVEQFF. As DNA, the CDR3 is TGTGCCAGCAGCTTAGATTTTGTAGAGCAGTTCTTC.

This chain joins TRBV12-3 or TRBV12-4 and TRBJ2-5, with 10 positions matching TRBD1. With 5 bases clipped from V and 2 bases from J, the junction kept 5 bases outside the gene matches. The CDR3 runs 15 residues. The CDR3 DNA follows: TGTGCCAGCAGTCCAGACAGGGGGCGGCAAGAGACCCAGTACTTC. Protein product: CASSPDRGRQETQYF.

The chain is built from TRBV7-2 and TRBJ2-5; weak D call: TRBD2 (6 bases). The better agreement between TRBJ2-7 and the DNA end casts doubt on the J call. The germline V gene encodes CDR1 SGHTA and CDR2 FQGNSA. The length of the CDR3 is 15 residues. CDR3 in amino acids: CASSSGVAVSYEQYF. The CDR3 coding sequence is TGTGCCAGCAGTTCCGGGGTAGCGGTCTCCTACGAGCAGTACTTC.

The table lists this clonotype with a few counts. The chain combines TRBV7-9 with TRBJ1-6; no clear D gene. From germline, CDR1 is SEHNR and CDR2 FQNEAQ (reference sequence). This CDR3 is 13 amino acids long. Trimming took 1 base from V and 8 from J, leaving 6 bases between them. The CDR3 DNA sequence: TGTGCCAGCAGCTTAGGTAGTGATTCACCCCTCCACTTT. Translation: CASSLGSDSPLHF.

The rearrangement joins TRBV7-2 to TRBJ2-7; D ambiguous. The J call may not be correct, given that the DNA end is closer to TRBJ2-5. Germline lookup yields CDR1 SGHTA and CDR2 FQGNSA. The CDR3 covers 12 residues. CDR3 residues: CASSSFKETQYF. For the CDR3, the DNA is TGTGCCAGCAGCTCGTTTAAAGAGACCCAGTACTTC.

The CDR3 bases are TGCAGCGTTGAAGGGTTCTATGGCTACACCTTC. It encodes CSVEGFYGYTF. V gene TRBV29-1 combines with J gene TRBJ1-2; D remains unclear. The CDR3 spans 11 residues. Germline lookup yields CDR1 SQVTM and CDR2 ANQGSEA. V was pared by 1 base and J by 4 bases, with 4 bases between.

The J gene is TRBJ2-6, the V gene TRBV5-1; D is ambiguous. Germline loops: CDR1 SGHRS, CDR2 YFSETQ. This CDR3 has 16 residues. Trimming shortened V by 4 bases and J by 0 bases, and 11 bases separated the two germline ends. The DNA for the CDR3 is TGCGCCAGCAGCCCCGCATTCGGCTCTGGGGCCAACGTCCTGACTTTC. It specifies CASSPAFGSGANVLTF.

In the case of this clonotype: A read error may be the cause here, since a much bigger clone is one base away. The CDR3 DNA follows: TGTGCCAGCAGCCAGACAGGGCATGGCTACACCTTC. This encodes CASSQTGHGYTF. The V gene is TRBV12-3 or TRBV12-4, the J gene TRBJ1-2, with 7 bases that match TRBD1. The CDR3 is 12 residues long. J gave up 6 bases and V 6 bases, and 4 bases lay outside the gene matches.

This clonotype was counted many times. This sequence joins TRBV29-1 and TRBJ1-1, with 9 positions matching TRBD1. This CDR3 comprises 14 residues. V shed 6 bases and J 1 base; nucleotides not matched to a gene: 6. Germline CDR1 and CDR2: SQVTM and ANQGSEA. The CDR3 region has the DNA TGCAGCGTACTACAGGGGGCGGAGAACACTGAAGCTTTCTTT. It specifies CSVLQGAENTEAFF. The whole variable domain, remainder taken from reference TRBV29-1 and TRBJ1-1, is SAVISQKPSRDICQRGTSLTIQCQVDSQVTMMFWYRQQPGQSLTLIATANQGSEATYESGFVIDKFPISRPNLTFSTLTVSNMSPEDSSIYLCSVLQGAENTEAFFGQGTRLTVV.